This T cell receptor (beta chain) appears in the sequencing data of a study of patients and donors after allogeneic stem cell transplantation (dated by TCRdb to about 2020). Libraries came from RT-PCR. Data came from a NextSeq 550. In-frame beta chains were kept once TCRdb had trimmed the public reads at Q25 with fastp and called clones with MiXCR. Under each unique CDR3 protein, matching rows form one entry showing the most common genes and DNA. This sample comprises about a million distinct CDR3 sequences, 18% of them detected only once. The top ten clonotypes cover around 6% of the sample. Concerning this clonotype itself: It lacks a known antigen. The record has no base qualities; no much larger clone is one base away.

From the cysteine through the phenylalanine, the CDR3 covers 15 amino acids. The entry retains the CDR3 DNA only, 45 bases that are in frame from base 1. The V and J ends are trimmed by 0 bases and 2 bases, leaving 9 bases between them. The germline V gene specifies SGHRS as CDR1 and YFSETQ as CDR2. The chain is assembled from TRBV5-1 and TRBJ2-1; too little of a D gene remains to name it. This clonotype originated in a human donor who was either an allogeneic HSCT recipient or a stem cell or donor lymphocyte infusion donor (not recorded which). It is not recorded whose cells these are; they may come from a transplant donor. The sample taken for sequencing was blood, either unsorted or a sorted T cell fraction (not recorded which). In nucleotide form, the sequence is TGCGCCAGCAGCTTGGCTGAGTCCCCCTACAATGAGCAGTTCTTC. Translated, this is CASSLAESPYNEQFF.